This TCR beta chain derives from a study of T cell repertoires in cytomegalovirus infection. The CDR3 runs to 14 residues. The V and J ends lost 0 bases and 3 bases respectively, with 9 bases between them. CDR1 and CDR2 from the germline V gene are MNHEY and SVGEGT. This clonotype was counted between two and nine times. The target antigen is unknown. TCRdb re-called the reads with MiXCR, one entry per CDR3 protein. The sample lists around 800,000 distinct CDR3 sequences, approximately 32% occurring once. The source of this sequence is a human donor in good health (CMV status not recorded). Some clones in this sample may be carry-over from other donors' samples. The material was cultured CD8+ T cells from PBMCs, obtained from culture after CMV antigen stimulation. This chain links TRBV6-2 or TRBV6-3 with TRBJ2-7; D is unclear. The CDR3 is CASSYSMSGYEQYV. The CDR3, as DNA: TGTGCCAGCAGTTACTCGATGTCCGGCTACGAGCAGTACGTC.